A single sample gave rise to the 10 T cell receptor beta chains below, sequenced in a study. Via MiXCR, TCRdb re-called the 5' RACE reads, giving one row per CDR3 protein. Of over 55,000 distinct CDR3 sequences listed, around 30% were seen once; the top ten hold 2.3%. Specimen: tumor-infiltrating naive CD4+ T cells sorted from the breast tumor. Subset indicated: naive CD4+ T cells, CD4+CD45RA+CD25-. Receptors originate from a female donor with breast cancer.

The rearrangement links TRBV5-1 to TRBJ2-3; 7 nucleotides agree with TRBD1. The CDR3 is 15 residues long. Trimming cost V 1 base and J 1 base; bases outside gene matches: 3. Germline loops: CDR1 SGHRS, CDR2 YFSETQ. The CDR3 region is CASSLRGLGTDTQYF. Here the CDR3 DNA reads TGCGCCAGCAGCTTGAGGGGGCTGGGCACAGATACGCAGTATTTT.

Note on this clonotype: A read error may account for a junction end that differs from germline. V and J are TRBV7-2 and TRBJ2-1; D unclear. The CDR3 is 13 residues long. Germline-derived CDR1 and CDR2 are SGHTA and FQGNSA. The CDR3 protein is CASSLVGLTERFF. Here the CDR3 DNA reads TGTGCCAGCAGCTTAGTAGGGTTAACTGAGCGGTTCTTC.

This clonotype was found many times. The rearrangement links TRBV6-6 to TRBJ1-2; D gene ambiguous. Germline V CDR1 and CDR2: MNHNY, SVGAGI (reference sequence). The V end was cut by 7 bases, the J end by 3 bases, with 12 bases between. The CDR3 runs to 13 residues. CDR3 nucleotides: TGTGCCAGCACCAAGCAGTTGGACTATGGCTACACCTTC. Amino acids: CASTKQLDYGYTF.

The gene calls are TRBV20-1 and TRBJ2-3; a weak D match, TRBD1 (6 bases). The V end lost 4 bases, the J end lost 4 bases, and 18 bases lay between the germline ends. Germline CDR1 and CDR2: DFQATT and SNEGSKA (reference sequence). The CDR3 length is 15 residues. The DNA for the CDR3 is TGCAGTGCTATATCAGAACCAGGGGCAGCAGATACGCAGTATTTT. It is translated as CSAISEPGAADTQYF.

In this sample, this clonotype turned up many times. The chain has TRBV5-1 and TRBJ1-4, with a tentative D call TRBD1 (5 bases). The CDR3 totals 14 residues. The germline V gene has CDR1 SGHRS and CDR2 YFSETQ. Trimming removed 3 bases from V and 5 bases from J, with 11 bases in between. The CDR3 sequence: CASSSGTGNEKLFF. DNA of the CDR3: TGCGCCAGCAGCTCGGGAACAGGCAATGAAAAACTGTTTTTT.

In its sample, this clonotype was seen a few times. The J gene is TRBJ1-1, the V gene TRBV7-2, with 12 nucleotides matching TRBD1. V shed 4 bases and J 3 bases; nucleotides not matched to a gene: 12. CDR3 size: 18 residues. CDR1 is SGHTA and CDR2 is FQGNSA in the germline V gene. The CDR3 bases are TGTGCCAGCAGCTCCTCGGGACAGGGGGCTCTTTCGGACACTGAAGCTTTCTTT. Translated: CASSSSGQGALSDTEAFF.

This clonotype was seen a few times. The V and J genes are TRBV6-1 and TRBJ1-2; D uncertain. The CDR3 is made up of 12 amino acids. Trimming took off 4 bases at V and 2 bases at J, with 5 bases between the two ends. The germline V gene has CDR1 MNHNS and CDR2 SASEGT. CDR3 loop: CASSAKNYGYTF. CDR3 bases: TGTGCCAGCAGTGCAAAAAACTATGGCTACACCTTC.

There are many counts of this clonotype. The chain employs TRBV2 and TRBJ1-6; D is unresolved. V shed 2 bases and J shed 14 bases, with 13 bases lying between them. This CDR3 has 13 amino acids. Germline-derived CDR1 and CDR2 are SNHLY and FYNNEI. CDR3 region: CASSEQTLGSLHF. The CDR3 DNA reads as TGTGCCAGCAGTGAACAGACCCTGGGGTCCCTCCACTTT.

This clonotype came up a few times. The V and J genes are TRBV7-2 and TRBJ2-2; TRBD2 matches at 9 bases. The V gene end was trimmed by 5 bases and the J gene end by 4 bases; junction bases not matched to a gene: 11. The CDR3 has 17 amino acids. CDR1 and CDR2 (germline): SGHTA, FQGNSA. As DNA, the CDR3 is TGTGCCAGCAGCCGCCCACCTGCGGGGGGGCGCACCGGGGAGCTGTTTTTT. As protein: CASSRPPAGGRTGELFF.

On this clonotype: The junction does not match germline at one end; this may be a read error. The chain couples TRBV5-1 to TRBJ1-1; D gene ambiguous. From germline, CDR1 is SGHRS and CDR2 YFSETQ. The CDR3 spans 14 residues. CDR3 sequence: CASRVGFMNAEAFF. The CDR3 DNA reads TGCGCCAGCAGGGTTGGGTTCATGAACGCTGAAGCTTTCTTT.